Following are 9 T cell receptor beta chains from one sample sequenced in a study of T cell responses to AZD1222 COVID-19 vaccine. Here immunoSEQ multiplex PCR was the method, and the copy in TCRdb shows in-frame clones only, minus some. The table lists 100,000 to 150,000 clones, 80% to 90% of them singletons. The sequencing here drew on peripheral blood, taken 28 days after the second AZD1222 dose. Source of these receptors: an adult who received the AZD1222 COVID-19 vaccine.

CDR3 region: CASSLAGGNMNTEAFF. As DNA, the CDR3 is TGTGCCAGCAGCTTGGCCGGTGGGAATATGAACACTGAAGCTTTCTTT. The J gene is TRBJ1-1, the V gene TRBV5-4, with D unresolved. CDR3 size: 16 residues. The V and J ends lost 0 bases and 0 bases respectively, with 12 bases between them. CDR1 is SGHNT, CDR2 YYREEE, per germline (reference sequence).

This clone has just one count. CDR3 amino acids: CASRGGGDEQYF. DNA for the CDR3: TGCGCCAGCAGAGGGGGGGGCGACGAGCAGTACTTC. V and J are TRBV5-1 and TRBJ2-7; TRBD2 might be the D (7 bases). V lost 5 bases and J 5 bases, leaving 11 bases between the germline ends. Germline CDR1 reads SGHRS; CDR2 reads YFSETQ. This CDR3 spans 12 amino acids.

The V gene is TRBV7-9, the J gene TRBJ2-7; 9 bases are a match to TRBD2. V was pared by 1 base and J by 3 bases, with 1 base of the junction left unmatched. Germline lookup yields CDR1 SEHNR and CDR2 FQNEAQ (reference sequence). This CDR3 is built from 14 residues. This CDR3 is CASSLGSGGYEQYF. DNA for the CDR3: TGTGCCAGCAGCTTAGGTAGCGGGGGCTACGAGCAGTACTTC.

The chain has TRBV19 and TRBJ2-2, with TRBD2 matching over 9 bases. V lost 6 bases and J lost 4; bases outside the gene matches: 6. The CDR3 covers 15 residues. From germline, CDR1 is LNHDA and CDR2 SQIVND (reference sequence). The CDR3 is CASRKREVVTGELFF. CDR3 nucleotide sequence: TGTGCCAGTAGGAAGCGGGAGGTGGTCACCGGGGAGCTGTTTTTT. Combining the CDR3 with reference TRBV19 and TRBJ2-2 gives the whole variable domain DGGITQSPKYLFRKEGQNVTLSCEQNLNHDAMYWYRQDPGQGLRLIYYSQIVNDFQKGDIAEGYSVSREKKESFPLTVTSAQKNPTAFYLCASRKREVVTGELFFGEGSRLTVL.

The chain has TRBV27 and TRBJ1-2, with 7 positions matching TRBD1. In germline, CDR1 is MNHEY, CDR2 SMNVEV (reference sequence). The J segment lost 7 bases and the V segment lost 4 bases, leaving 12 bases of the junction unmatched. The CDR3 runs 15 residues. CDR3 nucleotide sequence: TGTGCCAGCAGTTCACTCAGGGGGTACAGAGGTGGCTACACCTTC. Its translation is CASSSLRGYRGGYTF.

The CDR3 coding sequence is TGTGCCAGCAGCATCTACAGGCGTCCTTCCTACGAGCAGTACTTC. It specifies CASSIYRRPSYEQYF. V usage is TRBV5-6 and J usage is TRBJ2-7, with D possibly TRBD1 on 5 matching bases. Deletions cut 4 bases from V and 1 base from J, with 15 bases between. The CDR3 covers 15 residues. CDR1 is SGHDT and CDR2 is YYEEEE in the germline V gene.

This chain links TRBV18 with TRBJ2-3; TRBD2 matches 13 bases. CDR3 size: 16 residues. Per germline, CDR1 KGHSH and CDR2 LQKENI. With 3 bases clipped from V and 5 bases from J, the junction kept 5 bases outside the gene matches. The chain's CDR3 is CASSPRLAGGKDTQYF. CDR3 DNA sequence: TGTGCCAGCTCACCTCGACTAGCGGGGGGAAAAGATACGCAGTATTTT.

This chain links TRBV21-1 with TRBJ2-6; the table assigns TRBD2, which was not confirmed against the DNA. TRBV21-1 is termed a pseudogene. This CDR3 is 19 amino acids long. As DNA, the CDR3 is TGTGCCAGCAGCAAAGTCCACAGCACGGGGGATCCTGGGGCCAACGTCCTGACTTTC. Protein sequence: CASSKVHSTGDPGANVLTF.

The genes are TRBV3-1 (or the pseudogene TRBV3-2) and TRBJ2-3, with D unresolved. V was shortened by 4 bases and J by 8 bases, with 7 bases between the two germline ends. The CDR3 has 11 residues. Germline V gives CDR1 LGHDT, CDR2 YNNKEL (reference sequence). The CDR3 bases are TGTGCCAGCAGCCTCATTGGTACGCAGTATTTT. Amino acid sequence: CASSLIGTQYF.